The rows below give T cell receptor beta chains drawn from one sample of a study of blood T cell repertoires in COVID-19. Measured with immunoSEQ multiplex PCR; TCRdb has only the in-frame clones, and not every one. Here the sample spans 56,000 or so clones, 86% being singletons. Sequenced material: peripheral blood. These receptors were obtained from a human donor in a cohort sampled during active COVID-19. Each CDR3 is given with its conserved first and last residue. D genes are given only for firm matches. Clone size appears in some rows only: once, few, many, or a class for an expanded clone.

d_gene	v_gene	j_gene	abundance	CDR3aa	CDR3nt
TRBD2	TRBV3-1/TRBV3-2	TRBJ2-3	once	CASSQPGLGTDTQYF	TGTGCCAGCAGCCAACCGGGACTAGGCACAGATACGCAGTATTTT
NA	TRBV5-1	TRBJ1-4	NA	CASSGTGFGEKLFF	TGCGCCAGCAGCGGAACAGGGTTTGGGGAAAAACTGTTTTTT
NA	TRBV7-2	TRBJ1-2	NA	CASSSPGYGYTF	TGTGCCAGCAGCTCCCCGGGCTATGGCTACACCTTC
NA	TRBV5-1	TRBJ2-1	NA	CASSSNFANEQFF	TGCGCCAGCAGCTCCAACTTCGCCAATGAGCAGTTCTTC
TRBD1	TRBV27	TRBJ2-3	once	CASSLRTGLDTQYF	TGTGCCAGCAGTCTACGGACAGGGTTAGATACGCAGTATTTT
NA	TRBV28	TRBJ2-2	NA	CATRRAGTGELFF	TGTGCCACTCGTCGGGCGGGAACCGGGGAGCTGTTTTTT
NA	TRBV9	TRBJ1-2	NA	CASSVCRDYGYTF	TGTGCCAGCAGCGTTTGCCGAGACTATGGCTACACCTTC
NA	TRBV9	TRBJ1-3	few	CASSGSPLSSGNTIYF	TGTGCCAGCAGCGGGTCCCCACTGAGCTCTGGAAACACCATATATTTT
TRBD1	TRBV6-5	TRBJ1-2	NA	CASSHRGKVNGYTF	TGTGCCAGCAGCCACAGGGGGAAAGTCAACGGCTACACCTTC
NA	TRBV7-9	TRBJ1-5	NA	CASSQQGFQPQHF	TGTGCCAGCAGCCAACAGGGCTTCCAGCCCCAGCATTTT
NA	TRBV2	TRBJ2-7	few	CASSEARQGGYEQYF	TGTGCCAGCAGTGAAGCACGGCAGGGAGGCTACGAGCAGTACTTC
NA	TRBV7-9	TRBJ1-5	NA	CASSRGGDQPQHF	TGTGCCAGCAGCCGAGGGGGGGATCAGCCCCAGCATTTT
TRBD2	TRBV6-2/TRBV6-3	TRBJ2-3	NA	CASSRGLAGGRGTQYF	TGTGCCAGCAGTCGAGGACTAGCGGGGGGGCGGGGTACGCAGTATTTT
NA	TRBV24-1	TRBJ2-7	few	CATRRGYSYEQYF	TGTGCCACCAGAAGGGGTTACTCCTACGAGCAGTACTTC
NA	TRBV6-5	TRBJ1-1	NA	CASIQRGGAEAFF	TGTGCCAGCATTCAAAGGGGGGGCGCTGAAGCTTTCTTT
TRBD1	TRBV7-6	TRBJ1-5	NA	CASSPGQGNDQPQHF	TGTGCCAGCAGCCCAGGACAGGGTAATGATCAGCCCCAGCATTTT
TRBD1	TRBV5-1	TRBJ2-5	NA	CASSEQGRGETQYF	TGCGCCAGCAGCGAACAGGGGAGAGGGGAGACCCAGTACTTC
NA	TRBV6-5	TRBJ1-6	NA	CASMYARGSPLHF	TGTGCCAGCATGTACGCCAGGGGATCACCCCTCCACTTT
TRBD1	TRBV25-1	TRBJ1-4	NA	CASSGHRGVGEKLFF	TGTGCCAGCAGTGGCCACAGGGGAGTGGGAGAAAAACTGTTTTTT
NA	TRBV4-2	TRBJ1-1	NA	CASSQDTAPSF	TGTGCCAGCAGCCAAGATACAGCCCCTTCCTTT
TRBD1	TRBV9	TRBJ2-1	NA	CASSVGTGLNEQFF	TGTGCCAGCAGCGTTGGGACAGGGCTCAATGAGCAGTTCTTC
TRBD2	TRBV5-5	TRBJ2-1	few	CASSLLSGVYNEQFF	TGTGCCAGCAGCTTGCTCAGCGGGGTCTACAATGAGCAGTTCTTC
NA	TRBV18	TRBJ1-1	NA	CASSPLSRGHEAFF	TGTGCCAGCTCACCACTTTCCAGGGGTCATGAAGCTTTCTTT
NA	TRBV27	TRBJ1-2	once	CASSFNRGNGYTF	TGTGCCAGCAGTTTTAATAGAGGGAATGGCTACACCTTC
TRBD2	TRBV6-1	TRBJ2-1	NA	CASSEGGRYGEQFF	TGTGCCAGCAGTGAAGGCGGGAGGTACGGGGAGCAGTTCTTC